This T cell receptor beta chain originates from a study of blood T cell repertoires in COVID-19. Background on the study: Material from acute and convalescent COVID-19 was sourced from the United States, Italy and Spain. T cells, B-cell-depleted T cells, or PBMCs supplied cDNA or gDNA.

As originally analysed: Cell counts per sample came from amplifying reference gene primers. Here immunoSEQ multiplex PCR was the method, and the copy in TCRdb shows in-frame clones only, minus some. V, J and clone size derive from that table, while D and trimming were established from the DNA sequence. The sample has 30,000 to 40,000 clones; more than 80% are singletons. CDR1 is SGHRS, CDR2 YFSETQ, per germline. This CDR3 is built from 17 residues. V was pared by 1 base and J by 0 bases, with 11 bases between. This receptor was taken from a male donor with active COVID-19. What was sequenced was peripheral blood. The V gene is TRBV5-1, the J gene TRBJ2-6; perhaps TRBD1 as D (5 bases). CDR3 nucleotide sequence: TGCGCCAGCAGCTTGCAGGGTGTGGGCTCTGGGGCCAACGTCCTGACTTTC. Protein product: CASSLQGVGSGANVLTF.